The 18 T cell receptor beta chains presented below share a single source sample, sequenced in a study of cytomegalovirus exposure and HLA in healthy donors (dated by TCRdb to 2016 to 2017). The method behind the library was the immunoSEQ multiplex PCR assay. A mixture of 60 forward primers for TCR Vbeta segments and 13 reverse primers for TCR Jbeta segments was used in the multiplex PCR. TCRdb holds this immuneACCESS table with in-frame rearrangements only. Some clones are missing; in checked studies, unresolved V genes explain under half, and the rest has no known cause. Counted in this sample were more than 95,000 clones; roughly 76% of them appeared once. Together, the top ten hold about 16% of the sample. The specimen was PBMCs. The origin of the receptors is a man aged 50 to 59 in good health and CMV-seropositive.

This chain joins TRBV19 and TRBJ1-2; 9 nucleotides line up with TRBD1. Germline V gives CDR1 LNHDA, CDR2 SQIVND (reference sequence). The CDR3 loop spans 14 amino acids. Unmatched junction bases numbered 7, after V lost 5 bases and J lost 6 bases. The CDR3 DNA reads as TGTGCCAGTAGTCCCCGGGACAGGGAAAATGGCTACACCTTC. Protein product: CASSPRDRENGYTF.

The chain carries TRBV2 and TRBJ1-3, with 7 bases that match TRBD1. V trimming: 6 bases; J trimming: 0 bases; junction bases outside the gene matches: 8. The CDR3 extends over 16 amino acids. Germline CDR1 is SNHLY and CDR2 is FYNNEI. CDR3: CASSLAQGGSGNTIYF. Here the CDR3 DNA reads TGTGCCAGCAGCCTGGCCCAGGGGGGCTCTGGAAACACCATATATTTT.

V usage is TRBV18 and J usage is TRBJ2-4, with a weak D call TRBD1 (5 bases). Deletions cut 3 bases from V and 6 bases from J, with 12 bases between. The CDR3 length is 14 residues. Per the germline V gene, CDR1 is KGHSH and CDR2 is LQKENI. The CDR3 reads CASSPDPGPNIQYF. Here the CDR3 DNA reads TGTGCCAGCTCACCTGATCCAGGGCCAAACATTCAGTACTTC. Supplemented by reference TRBV18 and TRBJ2-4, the full variable domain reads NAGVMQNPRHLVRRRGQEARLRCSPMKGHSHVYWYRQLPEEGLKFMVYLQKENIIDESGMPKERFSAEFPKEGPSILRIQQVVRGDSAAYFCASSPDPGPNIQYFGAGTRLSVL.

The table lists this clone with a count of one. V gene TRBV9 combines with J gene TRBJ2-1, with 11 bases matching TRBD2. Trimming removed 0 bases from V and 3 bases from J; junction bases left unmatched: 2. CDR3 length: 16 residues. The germline CDR1 and CDR2 sequences are SGDLS and YYNGEE. CDR3 in DNA: TGTGCCAGCAGCGTAGTTAGCGGGAGGGTCTACAATGAGCAGTTCTTC. Residues: CASSVVSGRVYNEQFF.

The J gene is TRBJ2-3, the V gene TRBV2, with TRBD2 as a possible D gene (5 bases). CDR3 length equals 15 residues. Germline CDR1 reads SNHLY; CDR2 reads FYNNEI. Trimming took off 5 bases at V and 4 bases at J, with 16 bases between the two ends. The CDR3 protein is CASSRGPGWADTQYF. The CDR3 DNA reads as TGTGCCAGCAGTCGGGGTCCCGGATGGGCAGATACGCAGTATTTT.

The J gene is TRBJ1-2, the V gene TRBV5-4; 7 nucleotides agree with TRBD1. This CDR3 region has 15 residues. The J segment lost 8 bases and the V segment lost 4 bases, leaving 14 bases of the junction unmatched. Germline loops: CDR1 SGHNT, CDR2 YYREEE (reference sequence). The CDR3 spells CASSRAKGAPGGYTF. DNA of the CDR3: TGTGCCAGCAGCCGGGCGAAGGGGGCGCCGGGGGGCTACACCTTC.

The chain is built from TRBV7-2 and TRBJ1-6; D is undetermined. CDR1 is SGHTA and CDR2 is FQGNSA in the germline V gene. The CDR3 length is 15 residues. V lost 2 bases and J lost 9, with 14 bases in between. This CDR3 is CASSLRPGDGSPLHF. CDR3 coding DNA: TGTGCCAGCAGCTTAAGGCCCGGGGATGGTTCACCCCTCCACTTT.

Here the CDR3 reads CASRAVSTGELFF. For the CDR3, the DNA is TGTGCCAGCAGAGCGGTGAGCACCGGGGAGCTGTTTTTT. The chain carries TRBV6-5 and TRBJ2-2, with a tentative D call TRBD2 (5 bases). Germline V gene data show CDR1 as MNHEY and CDR2 as SVGAGI. V was cut by 6 bases and J by 4 bases, with 9 bases left in between. The CDR3 contains 13 residues.

This clone was recorded a few times. The V gene is TRBV6-1, the J gene TRBJ2-5; TRBD2 aligns across 14 bases. The germline CDR1 and CDR2 sequences are MNHNS and SASEGT. Germline trimming cut 8 bases from V and 5 bases from J; bases unmatched to any gene: 7. The length of the CDR3 is 15 residues. CDR3 sequence reads: CASFSTSGGAETQYF. Here the CDR3 DNA reads TGTGCCAGCTTTTCGACTAGCGGGGGGGCGGAGACCCAGTACTTC.

This CDR3 is CASRLNGYTF. The CDR3 nucleotides read TGTGCCAGCAGATTAAATGGCTACACCTTC. The gene calls are TRBV2 and TRBJ1-2; no clear D gene. Per the germline V gene, CDR1 is SNHLY and CDR2 is FYNNEI. The V and J ends lost 6 bases and 6 bases respectively, with 5 bases between them. There are 10 residues in the CDR3.

V usage is TRBV7-2 and J usage is TRBJ2-7; the match to TRBD1 covers 8 bases. The CDR3 consists of 17 residues. Trimming took 1 base from V and 7 from J; bases not matched to a gene: 15. Per germline, CDR1 SGHTA and CDR2 FQGNSA. CDR3 in amino acids: CASSLGGYWTGSVEQYF. For the CDR3, the DNA is TGTGCCAGCAGCTTAGGGGGATATTGGACAGGGTCAGTGGAGCAGTACTTC.

The V and J genes are TRBV28 and TRBJ2-5, with 7 bases aligning to TRBD2. Germline CDR1 and CDR2: MDHEN and SYDVKM. Trimming at V came to 2 bases and at J to 7 bases, leaving 4 bases not matched to a gene. The CDR3 has 13 residues. CDR3 nucleotides: TGTGCCAGCAGTTTACGGGAGGTATGGACCCAGTACTTC. Translating gives CASSLREVWTQYF.

The chain links TRBV9 to TRBJ2-3; 8 nucleotides agree with TRBD2. Trimming at V came to 0 bases and at J to 5 bases, leaving 5 bases not matched to a gene. Looked up from germline, CDR1 is SGDLS and CDR2 is YYNGEE. This CDR3 spans 15 amino acids. The CDR3 nucleotides read TGTGCCAGCAGCGTAGCGGGAGGGCCGGGAGATACGCAGTATTTT. As protein: CASSVAGGPGDTQYF. The whole variable domain, remainder taken from reference TRBV9 and TRBJ2-3, is DSGVTQTPKHLITATGQRVTLRCSPRSGDLSVYWYQQSLDQGLQFLIQYYNGEERAKGNILERFSAQQFPDLHSELNLSSLELGDSALYFCASSVAGGPGDTQYFGPGTRLTVL.

The chain joins TRBV7-2 to TRBJ2-1, with D tentatively TRBD1 (6 bases). Per germline, CDR1 SGHTA and CDR2 FQGNSA. The CDR3 is 14 amino acids. V shed 4 bases and J shed 6 bases, with 13 bases lying between them. This CDR3 reads CASSSRQGSNEQFF. CDR3 coding DNA: TGTGCCAGCAGCTCTCGGCAGGGGAGCAATGAGCAGTTCTTC.

The chain combines TRBV5-5 with TRBJ2-1; TRBD1 agrees at 7 bases. This CDR3 has 17 amino acids. Germline CDR1 and CDR2: SGHKS and YYEKEE (reference sequence). V lost 0 bases to trimming and J lost 1 base; unmatched junction nucleotides: 7. This chain's CDR3 is CASSLAIGTASYNEQFF. In nucleotides, the CDR3 is TGTGCCAGCAGCTTGGCGATCGGGACAGCTTCCTACAATGAGCAGTTCTTC.

This chain connects TRBV5-1 to TRBJ2-7, with TRBD2 matching 8 bases. In germline, CDR1 is SGHRS, CDR2 YFSETQ. Losses at the gene ends were 0 bases for V and 5 bases for J; bases not matched to a gene: 7. The CDR3 has 15 amino acids. The CDR3 loop is CASSLGSGGSDEQYF. The CDR3 DNA reads as TGCGCCAGCAGCTTGGGGAGCGGGGGCTCTGACGAGCAGTACTTC.

This clone has only one observation. V usage is TRBV7-2 and J usage is TRBJ1-5; unclear D gene. Germline V lookup: CDR1 SGHTA, CDR2 FQGNSA. Trimming removed 1 base from V and 5 bases from J, with 12 bases in between. The CDR3 has 15 amino acids. CDR3 region: CASSLGLAEDQPQHF. CDR3 in DNA: TGTGCCAGCAGCTTAGGGTTGGCAGAAGATCAGCCCCAGCATTTT.

The chain links TRBV20-1 to TRBJ2-7; a possible D gene is TRBD1 (5 bases). The germline gives CDR1 DFQATT, CDR2 SNEGSKA (reference sequence). V lost 6 bases and J lost 3, with 9 bases in between. CDR3 length: 11 residues. CDR3 coding DNA: TGCAGTGCCGGACATATCTACGAGCAGTACTTC. As protein: CSAGHIYEQYF.